The 9 T cell receptor beta chains presented below share a single source sample, sequenced in a study of T cell responses to AZD1222 COVID-19 vaccine. Libraries were prepared by immunoSEQ multiplex PCR; TCRdb keeps only in-frame clonotypes and omits some of them. This sample has around 200,000 clones, with 90% to 95% found just once. The source was peripheral blood, collected 28 days after the second AZD1222 dose. Source of these receptors: an adult who received the AZD1222 COVID-19 vaccine.

The gene calls are TRBV5-1 and TRBJ1-5, with D unresolved. The CDR3 covers 14 residues. From germline, CDR1 is SGHRS and CDR2 YFSETQ. The V end lost 2 bases, the J end lost 0 bases, and 6 bases lay between the germline ends. The DNA for the CDR3 is TGCGCCAGCAGCTTCGGTGGTAGCAATCAGCCCCAGCATTTT. It yields the protein CASSFGGSNQPQHF. Full variable domain (outside the CDR3, taken from reference TRBV5-1 and TRBJ1-5): KAGVTQTPRYLIKTRGQQVTLSCSPISGHRSVSWYQQTPGQGLQFLFEYFSETQRNKGNFPGRFSGRQFSNSRSEMNVSTLELGDSALYLCASSFGGSNQPQHFGDGTRLSIL.

The gene calls are TRBV29-1 and TRBJ2-2; TRBD1 aligns across 8 bases. V lost 6 bases to trimming and J lost 15 bases; unmatched junction nucleotides: 6. CDR1 is SQVTM, CDR2 ANQGSEA, per germline. The CDR3 totals 10 residues. CDR3 region: CSVADRAMFF. The CDR3, as DNA: TGCAGCGTGGCGGACAGGGCGATGTTTTTT.

As DNA, the CDR3 is TGTGCCAGCAGCTTACGGCAGGAGTATGGCTACACCTTC. Protein sequence: CASSLRQEYGYTF. This chain links TRBV7-9 with TRBJ1-2, with no clear D. V shed 2 bases and J shed 5 bases, with 9 bases lying between them. In germline, CDR1 is SEHNR, CDR2 FQNEAQ (reference sequence). The CDR3 has 13 residues. Complete variable domain (other parts from reference TRBV7-9 and TRBJ1-2): DTGVSQNPRHKITKRGQNVTFRCDPISEHNRLYWYRQTLGQGPEFLTYFQNEAQLEKSRLLSDRFSAERPKGSFSTLEIQRTEQGDSAMYLCASSLRQEYGYTFGSGTRLTVV.

The rearrangement uses TRBV28 and TRBJ1-6; TRBD1 matches 8 bases. There are 13 residues in the CDR3. With V trimmed by 7 bases and J by 7 bases, 3 bases remained unmatched. Looked up from germline, CDR1 is MDHEN and CDR2 is SYDVKM. The chain's CDR3 is CASKDRVNSPLHF. DNA of the CDR3: TGTGCCAGCAAGGACAGGGTAAATTCACCCCTCCACTTT.

The rearrangement links TRBV18 to TRBJ1-1, with D unclear. V lost 2 bases and J 2 bases, leaving 6 bases between the germline ends. Germline V gene lookup returns CDR1 KGHSH and CDR2 LQKENI. CDR3 size: 13 residues. The DNA of the CDR3 is TGTGCCAGCTCACCAATAACAAACACTGAAGCTTTCTTT. As protein: CASSPITNTEAFF.

The gene calls are TRBV12-3 or TRBV12-4 and TRBJ1-6; D call uncertain. The CDR3 has 12 residues. Trimming cost V 3 bases and J 9 bases, with 6 bases left between them. The DNA of the CDR3 is TGTGCCAGCAGTTTCTGGCCTTCACCCCTCCACTTT. Translation gives CASSFWPSPLHF.

This clone was recorded only once. This rearrangement joins TRBV5-1 to TRBJ2-2; 9 bases are a match to TRBD1. The trim removed 0 bases at V and 5 bases at J, leaving 2 bases unmatched. The length of the CDR3 is 15 residues. In germline, CDR1 is SGHRS, CDR2 YFSETQ. CDR3 bases: TGCGCCAGCAGCTTGGACAGGGGGCTGACCGGGGAGCTGTTTTTT. Translated, it gives CASSLDRGLTGELFF. Using reference TRBV5-1 and TRBJ2-2 for the parts outside the CDR3, the full variable domain is KAGVTQTPRYLIKTRGQQVTLSCSPISGHRSVSWYQQTPGQGLQFLFEYFSETQRNKGNFPGRFSGRQFSNSRSEMNVSTLELGDSALYLCASSLDRGLTGELFFGEGSRLTVL.

The gene calls are TRBV5-1 and TRBJ2-3, with 9 positions matching TRBD1. From germline, CDR1 is SGHRS and CDR2 YFSETQ. The CDR3 consists of 15 residues. V trimming: 4 bases; J trimming: 3 bases; junction bases outside the gene matches: 6. CDR3 bases: TGCGCCAGCAGCACCGGGACAGGGTTAACAGATACGCAGTATTTT. This encodes CASSTGTGLTDTQYF.

The V and J genes are TRBV2 and TRBJ2-7, with 7 bases lining up with TRBD2. V was clipped by 0 bases and J by 3 bases; unmatched bases: 5. The germline V gene encodes CDR1 SNHLY and CDR2 FYNNEI. The CDR3 runs 15 residues. The CDR3 DNA reads as TGTGCCAGCAGTGAAGCGCCGGGACTAATCTACGAGCAGTACTTC. Translation gives CASSEAPGLIYEQYF.